Below, one T cell receptor beta chain is given with its context. What it recognizes is unknown. Expressed TCRB transcripts got sequenced, as all isolated RNA was reverse transcribed. The assay was immunoSEQ multiplex PCR, and TCRdb's table has in-frame clones only and misses some. The top ten clones hold less than 3% of a sample with approximately 170,000 clones, less than 9.5% of them seen once. This sample is part of a study of beta chain features in type 1 diabetes. Overall study results and limits: A definitive answer on HLA type influencing TCRB rearrangement was not reached here.

Germline CDR1 reads SGHAT; CDR2 reads FQNNGV. J lost 2 bases, V lost 5 bases, and 3 bases had no gene match. The CDR3 is 14 residues long. The authors obtained over 98% purity in all sorted populations. Sample: central memory CD4+ T cells from blood. This receptor was taken from a woman between 18 and 29 years old in good health. V usage is TRBV11-2 and J usage is TRBJ2-7, with 10 bases fitting TRBD2. DNA for the CDR3: TGTGCCAGCAGCCCTAGCGGGGGTCCCTACGAGCAGTACTTC. It translates to CASSPSGGPYEQYF.